This record looks at one T cell receptor (beta chain) sequence and its context. Libraries were prepared by immunoSEQ multiplex PCR; TCRdb keeps only in-frame clonotypes and omits some of them. The sample holds some 200,000 clones, approximately 80% seen once. This sample is drawn from a study of blood T cell repertoires in COVID-19. This CDR3 region has 14 residues. V lost 3 bases and J lost 1, with 9 bases in between. Germline V CDR1 and CDR2: GTSNPN, SVGIG (reference sequence). This clonotype was sampled from a human donor in a cohort sampled during active COVID-19. This sequence joins TRBV30 and TRBJ2-2; D may be TRBD2 (6 bases). Sample: peripheral blood. The CDR3 region is CAWRGGLNTGELFF. The CDR3, as DNA: TGTGCCTGGAGGGGGGGTTTGAACACCGGGGAGCTGTTTTTT. The full variable domain, in which reference TRBV30 and TRBJ2-2 provide the parts outside the CDR3, is SQTIHQWPATLVQPVGSPLSLECTVEGTSNPNLYWYRQAAGRGLQLLFYSVGIGQISSEVPQNLSASRPQDRQFILSSKKLLLSDSGFYLCAWRGGLNTGELFFGEGSRLTVL.